This T cell receptor (beta chain) was identified during a study of vaccination and CD4 T cells after COVID-19. Study background: In the convalescent group, nasal swab PCR was SARS-CoV-2 positive; roughly 10 cases were mild and one severe.

Each CDR3 protein gets one entry after TCRdb re-called the PCR reads with MiXCR. The sample includes tens of thousands of distinct CDR3 sequences, about 49% seen only once; the top ten take about 5.3%. The CDR3 is 11 residues long. The V gene lost 8 bases and the J gene lost 7 bases, with 9 bases spanning the gap. Germline V lookup: CDR1 MNHNS, CDR2 SASEGT. Documented time point: late sampling 161 to 241 days after vaccination in a few convalescent patients. This TCR came from a human donor who had recovered from COVID-19. The V gene is TRBV6-1, the J gene TRBJ2-1; D ambiguous. The sequenced sample was CD4+ T cells from blood, obtained about 7 months after SARS-CoV-2 vaccination. The CDR3 DNA reads as TGTGCCAGCGGAGTTGGGAATGAGCAGTTCTTC. Protein: CASGVGNEQFF.